The 18 T cell receptor beta chains below were found in one sample sequenced in a study of T cell repertoires in cytomegalovirus infection. TCRdb fed the reads into MiXCR, producing one record per CDR3 protein. This sample has about 770,000 distinct CDR3 sequences; 25% to 30% occur once, and the top ten carry over 10%. Their target antigens are unknown. The sequenced sample was cultured CD8+ T cells from PBMCs, obtained from culture after CMV antigen stimulation. The source of these receptors is a human donor in good health (CMV status not recorded). Some clones in this sample may be carry-over from other donors' samples.

This clonotype was found a few times. The chain links TRBV19 to TRBJ2-1, with D perhaps assigned TRBD1 or TRBD2 (6 bases each). Germline V gives CDR1 LNHDA, CDR2 SQIVND (reference sequence). V was pared by 1 base and J by 7 bases, with 14 bases between. The CDR3 consists of 15 residues. The DNA for the CDR3 is TGTGCCAGTAGTATAGGTGGGGGGCGCGGAAATGAGCAGTTCTTC. Protein sequence: CASSIGGGRGNEQFF.

This clonotype was counted ten times or more. At one boundary the junction diverges from the germline segment, which might be a read error. The chain recombines TRBV6-2 or TRBV6-3 with TRBJ1-1; no firm D call. The CDR3 covers 13 residues. Germline assignment: CDR1 MNHEY and CDR2 SVGEGT. CDR3 amino acids: CASSYGTAVFGIF. The CDR3 bases are TGTGCCAGCAGTTACGGTACAGCCGTGTTCGGGATCTTT.

The sample holds one count of this clonotype. The chain couples TRBV10-3 to TRBJ1-1, with D hard to call. V dropped 10 bases and J dropped 6 bases, with 33 bases sitting between them. Per germline, CDR1 ENHRY and CDR2 SYGVKD. The CDR3 is made up of 18 amino acids. The CDR3 DNA reads as TGTGCCACTTACGGGCAGAGAATAACCCCTGGTTTCCAACCTGAAGCTTTCTTT. Protein: CATYGQRITPGFQPEAFF.

This clonotype was observed a handful of times. This chain links TRBV24-1 with TRBJ2-2, with 8 bases that match TRBD2. Germline V gene lookup returns CDR1 KGHDR and CDR2 SFDVKD. The CDR3 extends over 15 amino acids. V shed 5 bases and J 6 bases; nucleotides not matched to a gene: 7. This CDR3 is CATSAMSGGPGELFF. The CDR3 region has the DNA TGTGCCACCAGTGCCATGTCGGGGGGGCCCGGGGAGCTGTTTTTT.

The chain employs TRBV29-1 and TRBJ1-2; D remains ambiguous. This CDR3 spans 12 amino acids. Germline CDR1 is SQVTM and CDR2 is ANQGSEA. The germline V and J ends were trimmed by 7 bases and 2 bases, with 11 bases remaining between them. CDR3 sequence reads: CSAAEGNYGYTF. The CDR3 DNA reads as TGCAGCGCTGCGGAGGGAAACTATGGCTACACCTTC. Filled out from reference TRBV29-1 and TRBJ1-2, the complete variable domain reads SAVISQKPSRDICQRGTSLTIQCQVDSQVTMMFWYRQQPGQSLTLIATANQGSEATYESGFVIDKFPISRPNLTFSTLTVSNMSPEDSSIYLCSAAEGNYGYTFGSGTRLTVV.

The sample holds a few counts of this clonotype. The gene calls are TRBV27 and TRBJ2-6, with D tentatively TRBD1 (5 bases). V was clipped by 6 bases and J by 0 bases, with 12 bases between them. The CDR3 runs to 16 residues. CDR1 and CDR2 (germline): MNHEY, SMNVEV (reference sequence). CDR3 amino acids: CASRGPGISGANVLTF. In nucleotides, the CDR3 is TGTGCCAGCAGAGGACCAGGGATCTCTGGGGCCAACGTCCTGACTTTC.

This clonotype was counted between two and nine times. This chain joins TRBV9 and TRBJ1-2, with D uncertain. This CDR3 has 14 residues. Germline V gene data show CDR1 as SGDLS and CDR2 as YYNGEE. Between the trimmed V and J ends, which lost 0 bases and 4 bases, there was a span of 10 bases. The chain's CDR3 is CASSVGRQSYGYTF. In DNA form, the CDR3 reads TGTGCCAGCAGCGTAGGAAGGCAGAGCTATGGCTACACCTTC.

J is TRBJ1-2 and V is TRBV12-3 or TRBV12-4; no clear D gene. The V and J ends lost 6 bases and 12 bases respectively, with 20 bases between them. There are 13 residues in the CDR3. The CDR3 coding sequence is TGTGCCAGCAGCCGACCGGATATCCCGTTCGACACCTTC. Protein sequence: CASSRPDIPFDTF.

The V gene is TRBV11-3, the J gene TRBJ2-4, with 10 bases that match TRBD1. CDR3 length equals 16 residues. The junction had 3 bases not matched to a gene; V was cut back by 4 bases and J by 0 bases. Per germline, CDR1 SGHNT and CDR2 YENEEA. The CDR3 here is CASSSDRGLAKNIQYF. The CDR3, as DNA: TGTGCCAGCAGCTCCGACAGGGGGCTAGCCAAAAACATTCAGTACTTC.

This clonotype was recorded a few times. V gene TRBV12-3 or TRBV12-4 combines with J gene TRBJ2-5; no clear D. The CDR3 covers 13 residues. Trimming took 3 bases from V and 4 from J, leaving 9 bases between them. Here the CDR3 reads CASSFVPRETQYF. The CDR3 DNA reads TGTGCCAGCAGTTTCGTCCCACGAGAGACCCAGTACTTC.

The rearrangement uses TRBV4-2 and TRBJ2-1; 10 positions agree with TRBD1. Unmatched junction bases numbered 6, after V lost 3 bases and J lost 7 bases. This CDR3 region has 15 residues. CDR1 and CDR2 from the germline V gene are LGHNA and YNFKEQ. The CDR3 loop reads CASSQTGQGVNEQFF. The CDR3, as DNA: TGTGCCAGCAGCCAGACTGGACAGGGGGTAAATGAGCAGTTCTTC.

There are a few counts of this clonotype. This chain joins TRBV6-2 or TRBV6-3 and TRBJ2-5; D possibly corresponds to TRBD2 (6 bases). The CDR3 consists of 15 residues. CDR1 MNHEY and CDR2 SVGEGT come from the germline V gene. Trimming stripped 2 bases from V and 5 bases from J, with 15 bases between. The CDR3 nucleotides are TGTGCCAGCAGTTACCGGATCCAGGCGGGGGAGACCCAGTACTTC. This encodes CASSYRIQAGETQYF.

This chain uses TRBV12-3 or TRBV12-4 with TRBJ2-5; D may be TRBD1 (6 bases). V was pared by 7 bases and J by 2 bases, with 17 bases between. This CDR3 region has 15 residues. CDR3 bases: TGTGCCAGCATAAAGACAGGAATATTACAAGAGACCCAGTACTTC. Residues: CASIKTGILQETQYF.

This clonotype was counted a few times. The chain carries TRBV27 and TRBJ1-2, with TRBD1 as a possible D gene (6 bases). Looked up from germline, CDR1 is MNHEY and CDR2 is SMNVEV (reference sequence). The CDR3 covers 14 residues. V lost 6 bases and J lost 7, with 18 bases in between. The CDR3 spells CASSPAGGRVGYTF. The DNA of the CDR3 is TGTGCCAGCAGCCCTGCTGGGGGGCGTGTTGGCTACACCTTC.

The chain joins TRBV7-9 to TRBJ2-7; D is undetermined. Looked up from germline, CDR1 is SEHNR and CDR2 is FQNEAQ (reference sequence). This CDR3 has 14 residues. V was cut by 5 bases and J by 1 base, with 12 bases left in between. CDR3 DNA: TGTGCCAGCAGCCCCGAGACAAGGTCCTACGAGCAGTACTTC. Translating it yields CASSPETRSYEQYF.

This chain uses TRBV4-1 with TRBJ2-3, with no clear D. Trimming left V 0 bases short and J 6 bases short, with 10 bases between. CDR1 and CDR2 (germline): MGHRA, YSYEKL. CDR3 length: 14 amino acids. The CDR3 loop is CASSQEWVGDTQYF. The CDR3 bases are TGCGCCAGCAGCCAAGAATGGGTAGGGGATACGCAGTATTTT.

This clonotype was seen a handful of times. The chain is built from TRBV7-8 and TRBJ2-7; TRBD1 agrees at 7 bases. From germline, CDR1 is SGHVS and CDR2 FQNEAQ. V shed 5 bases, J shed 0 bases, and the junction held 10 bases outside the gene matches. The CDR3 covers 16 residues. As DNA, the CDR3 is TGTGCCAGCAGCCCCCAGAGAAGGGGGCCCTCCTACGAGCAGTACGTC. Its protein is CASSPQRRGPSYEQYV.

The chain has TRBV7-9 and TRBJ2-7, with no clear D. CDR3 size: 14 residues. CDR1 and CDR2 from the germline V gene are SEHNR and FQNEAQ (reference sequence). Trimming cost V 5 bases and J 0 bases, with 11 bases left between them. CDR3 in DNA: TGTGCCAGCAGCCCCCCTCTGGGCTCCTACGAGCAGTACGTC. This translates into CASSPPLGSYEQYV.